Following are 11 T cell receptor beta chains from one sample sequenced in a study of blood T cell repertoires in COVID-19. Measured with immunoSEQ multiplex PCR; TCRdb has only the in-frame clones, and not every one. Of 150,000 to 200,000 clones in the sample, under 90% are singletons; the top ten hold around 3.7%. Material: PBMCs or T cells enriched from blood (not recorded which). Receptors were obtained from an older woman who had recovered from COVID-19.

The rearrangement joins TRBV29-1 to TRBJ1-2; TRBD1 matches at 7 bases. The germline gives CDR1 SQVTM, CDR2 ANQGSEA. This CDR3 has 14 residues. V lost 7 bases, J lost 4 bases, and 12 bases stayed unmatched. DNA for the CDR3: TGCAGCGCTGGCCGGGACAGTGACTTCTATGGCTACACCTTC. Translating gives CSAGRDSDFYGYTF.

This chain connects TRBV30 to TRBJ2-5; D is possibly TRBD1 (6 bases). CDR1 and CDR2 (germline): GTSNPN, SVGIG (reference sequence). Trimming removed 5 bases from V and 2 bases from J, with 12 bases in between. The CDR3 sequence is 13 residues long. The CDR3 spells CAWERTVQETQYF. The DNA for the CDR3 is TGTGCCTGGGAACGGACAGTGCAAGAGACCCAGTACTTC.

J is TRBJ2-7 and V is TRBV10-1, with 7 bases fitting TRBD2. The length of the CDR3 is 13 residues. J was trimmed by 4 bases and V by 0 bases; bases with no gene match: 0. Germline lookup yields CDR1 WNHNN and CDR2 SYGVQD (reference sequence). DNA for the CDR3: TGCGCCAGCAGTGAGTCCGGGGGGTACGAGCAGTACTTC. Translating it yields CASSESGGYEQYF.

The CDR3 region is CASSERDTLGAFF. CDR3 sequence (DNA): TGTGCCAGCAGTGAAAGGGACACCCTTGGCGCTTTCTTT. This rearrangement joins TRBV25-1 to TRBJ1-1, with a tentative D call TRBD1 (6 bases). Germline V CDR1 and CDR2: MGHDK, SYGVNS. The CDR3 extends over 13 amino acids. The V end lost 2 bases, the J end lost 11 bases, and 15 bases lay between the germline ends.

The chain recombines TRBV10-2 with TRBJ2-1; 8 bases are shared with TRBD1. V lost 2 bases to trimming and J lost 7 bases; unmatched junction nucleotides: 13. Germline V gene lookup returns CDR1 WSHSY and CDR2 SAAADI. The CDR3 has 17 residues. In nucleotides, the CDR3 is TGCGCCAGCAGTGAGCCGATTGGACAGGGAGTGAGAAATGAGCAGTTCTTC. It translates to CASSEPIGQGVRNEQFF.

The chain joins TRBV24-1 to TRBJ1-2, with 8 bases matching TRBD1. Trimming removed 4 bases from V and 8 bases from J; junction bases left unmatched: 11. Looked up from germline, CDR1 is KGHDR and CDR2 is SFDVKD. The CDR3 is 15 residues long. The CDR3 nucleotides read TGTGCCACCAGTGAGGTTAGGACAGGGAGCTACGGCTACACCTTC. Translated: CATSEVRTGSYGYTF.

This clone came up a few times. V usage is TRBV20-1 and J usage is TRBJ2-1; maybe TRBD2 (5 bases). This CDR3 has 11 amino acids. Trimming left V 6 bases short and J 7 bases short, with 10 bases between. CDR1 and CDR2 (germline): DFQATT, SNEGSKA (reference sequence). The CDR3 DNA reads as TGCAGTGCCTTACTAGGGAATGAGCAGTTCTTC. It translates to CSALLGNEQFF.

The J gene is TRBJ1-2, the V gene TRBV15; D uncertain. This CDR3 contains 12 residues. Trimming shortened V by 0 bases and J by 8 bases, and 7 bases separated the two germline ends. CDR1 and CDR2 (germline): LNHNV, YYDKDF (reference sequence). In DNA, the CDR3 is TGTGCCACCAGCAGAGATTCGGGAGGCTACACCTTC. Its translation: CATSRDSGGYTF.

V and J are TRBV3-1 (or the pseudogene TRBV3-2) and TRBJ2-1, with 8 bases aligning to TRBD2. Germline V lookup: CDR1 LGHDT, CDR2 YNNKEL (reference sequence). Trimming removed 1 base from V and 9 bases from J; junction bases left unmatched: 8. The CDR3 consists of 15 residues. The CDR3 DNA reads as TGTGCCAGCAGCCAAGCGGGGGGGCCTAATCTTGAGCAGTTCTTC. Its protein product is CASSQAGGPNLEQFF.

This clone was seen more than once but under ten times. The CDR3 DNA sequence: TGTGCCAGCTCACCAGGTAGTGGGCCTGGAAACACCATATATTTT. Residues: CASSPGSGPGNTIYF. V is TRBV18 and J is TRBJ1-3; D is undetermined. CDR3 length equals 15 residues. The V and J ends lost 2 bases and 2 bases respectively, with 10 bases between them. CDR1 and CDR2 (germline): KGHSH, LQKENI.

This clone was recorded a few times. The chain links TRBV12-3 or TRBV12-4 to TRBJ1-1, with D maybe TRBD1 (5 bases). V gave up 11 bases and J gave up 5 bases, with 12 bases separating them. This CDR3 is built from 11 residues. CDR3 nucleotides: TGTGCCGCCCAGGGTCGGACTGAAGCTTTCTTT. Its translation: CAAQGRTEAFF.